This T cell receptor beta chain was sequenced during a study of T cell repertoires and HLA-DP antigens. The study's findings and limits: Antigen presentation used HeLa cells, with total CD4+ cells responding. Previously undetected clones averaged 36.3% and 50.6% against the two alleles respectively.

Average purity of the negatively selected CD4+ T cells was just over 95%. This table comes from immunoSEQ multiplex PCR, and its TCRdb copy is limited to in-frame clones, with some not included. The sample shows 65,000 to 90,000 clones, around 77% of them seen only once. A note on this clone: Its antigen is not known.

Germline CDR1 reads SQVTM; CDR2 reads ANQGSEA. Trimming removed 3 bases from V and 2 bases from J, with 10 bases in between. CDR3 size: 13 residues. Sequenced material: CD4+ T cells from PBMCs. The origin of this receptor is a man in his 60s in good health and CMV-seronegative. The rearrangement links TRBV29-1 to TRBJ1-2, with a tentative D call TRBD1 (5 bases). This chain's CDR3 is CSVERQPNYGYTF. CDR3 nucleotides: TGCAGCGTTGAGAGACAGCCCAACTATGGCTACACCTTC.